The 29 T cell receptor beta chains below come from one sample, sequenced in a study of shared clonotypes between healthy human individuals. TCRdb's table, derived via immunoSEQ multiplex PCR, lists solely in-frame clones and lacks some. The sample records around 2.1 million clones, roughly 91% being singletons. CD8 cells classed as naive were CD45RO-negative and positively selected for CCR7, excluding terminally differentiated effector memory CD45RA+ cells. The specimen was naive CD8+ T cells from PBMCs. The receptor source for this set is a man between 18 and 35 years old in good health. Some clones in this sample may be carry-over from other donors' samples.

This sequence joins TRBV5-1 and TRBJ2-2; 12 bases align to TRBD1. The CDR3 loop spans 17 amino acids. Germline CDR1 SGHRS, CDR2 YFSETQ. V lost 4 bases, J lost 5 bases, and 9 bases stayed unmatched. The CDR3 bases are TGCGCCAGCAGCGTGGGGGACAGGGGGCGCAAAACCGGGGAGCTGTTTTTT. Translation: CASSVGDRGRKTGELFF.

In this sample, this clone turned up once. V usage is TRBV5-4 and J usage is TRBJ2-5; 7 nucleotides match TRBD1. Germline CDR1 and CDR2: SGHNT and YYREEE (reference sequence). The V segment lost 3 bases and the J segment 3 bases; nucleotides outside the gene matches: 5. The length of the CDR3 is 14 residues. CDR3 sequence reads: CASSSTTGKETQYF. CDR3 in DNA: TGTGCCAGCAGCTCGACGACAGGGAAAGAGACCCAGTACTTC.

As regards this clone: Other DNA variants within this sample encode the same CDR3. The rearrangement links TRBV7-2 to TRBJ2-2; D call uncertain. Germline lookup yields CDR1 SGHTA and CDR2 FQGNSA. The V gene lost 1 base and the J gene lost 8 bases, with 5 bases spanning the gap. The CDR3 covers 12 residues. The CDR3 coding sequence is TGTGCCAGCAGCTTAGTTTGGGGGGAGCTGTTTTTT. It translates to CASSLVWGELFF.

The chain links TRBV7-2 to TRBJ2-3; tentatively, D is TRBD1 (5 bases). Germline values: CDR1 SGHTA, CDR2 FQGNSA. The CDR3 is 14 residues long. Between the trimmed V and J ends, which lost 5 bases and 3 bases, there was a span of 12 bases. The DNA of the CDR3 is TGTGCCAGCAGCCCCTGGGGCGAGACAGATACGCAGTATTTT. It is translated as CASSPWGETDTQYF. The full variable domain, completed using reference TRBV7-2 and TRBJ2-3, is GAGVSQSPSNKVTEKGKDVELRCDPISGHTALYWYRQSLGQGLEFLIYFQGNSAPDKSGLPSDRFSAERTGGSVSTLTIQRTQQEDSAVYLCASSPWGETDTQYFGPGTRLTVL.

CDR3 protein: CASSQDGTGANYGYTF. For the CDR3, the DNA is TGCGCCAGCAGCCAGGATGGGACAGGAGCTAACTATGGCTACACCTTC. This chain connects TRBV4-1 to TRBJ1-2; 8 bases fit TRBD1. This CDR3 contains 16 residues. CDR1 and CDR2 from the germline V gene are MGHRA and YSYEKL. Unmatched junction bases numbered 6, after V lost 3 bases and J lost 0 bases.

V is TRBV7-2 and J is TRBJ2-7; tentative D call: TRBD2 (5 bases). The germline CDR1 and CDR2 sequences are SGHTA and FQGNSA. Trimming cost V 1 base and J 2 bases, with 12 bases left between them. The CDR3 covers 15 residues. The CDR3 coding sequence is TGTGCCAGCAGCTTAGAACGGACTGGGACCTACGAGCAGTACTTC. Its protein product is CASSLERTGTYEQYF.

Written as DNA, the CDR3 is TGTGCCGGGGGGGAGGGCGATGAGCAGTTCTTC. It specifies CAGGEGDEQFF. This chain links TRBV6-6 with TRBJ2-1, with 7 bases matching TRBD2. This CDR3 comprises 11 residues. V was pared by 11 bases and J by 8 bases, with 6 bases of the junction left unmatched. CDR1 MNHNY and CDR2 SVGAGI come from the germline V gene (reference sequence).

The chain carries TRBV27 and TRBJ1-1; 8 bases match TRBD1. Germline V gene sequence: CDR1 MNHEY, CDR2 SMNVEV (reference sequence). This CDR3 is 15 amino acids long. Trimming removed 2 bases from V and 7 bases from J; junction bases left unmatched: 9. Here the CDR3 DNA reads TGTGCCAGCAGTTTAGGGACAGGAGTGGTAGTTGAAGCTTTCTTT. Translation gives CASSLGTGVVVEAFF.

This clone has a single count. V is TRBV9 and J is TRBJ1-3, with D unclear. Germline lookup yields CDR1 SGDLS and CDR2 YYNGEE. V was pared by 0 bases and J by 2 bases, with 9 bases between. The CDR3 sequence is 15 residues long. CDR3 sequence (DNA): TGTGCCAGCAGCGTAGAATGGGGAACTGGAAACACCATATATTTT. This translates into CASSVEWGTGNTIYF.

J is TRBJ2-1 and V is TRBV11-3, with a possible D match to TRBD2 (5 bases). The CDR3 totals 17 residues. Germline assignment: CDR1 SGHNT and CDR2 YENEEA. Trimming shortened V by 0 bases and J by 0 bases, and 12 bases separated the two germline ends. The CDR3 DNA follows: TGTGCCAGCAGCTTAGAGTTGCCGGGAAGCTCCTACAATGAGCAGTTCTTC. Amino acids: CASSLELPGSSYNEQFF.

V and J are TRBV7-8 and TRBJ2-2, with TRBD2 matching over 8 bases. The trim removed 4 bases at V and 4 bases at J, leaving 5 bases unmatched. Looked up from germline, CDR1 is SGHVS and CDR2 is FQNEAQ. CDR3 length equals 15 residues. CDR3 in amino acids: CASSSLLAATGELFF. The DNA of the CDR3 is TGTGCCAGCAGCTCCTTACTAGCGGCCACCGGGGAGCTGTTTTTT.

The chain is built from TRBV19 and TRBJ2-2; D is unresolved. Trimming stripped 4 bases from V and 6 bases from J, with 12 bases between. The CDR3 covers 14 residues. Germline CDR1 reads LNHDA; CDR2 reads SQIVND (reference sequence). The CDR3 protein is CASSKLKGAGELFF. For the CDR3, the DNA is TGTGCCAGTAGTAAATTAAAGGGTGCCGGGGAGCTGTTTTTT.

The J gene is TRBJ2-1, the V gene TRBV27, with a possible D match to TRBD1 (5 bases). Trimming removed 3 bases from V and 2 bases from J, with 17 bases in between. There are 17 residues in the CDR3. Germline V gives CDR1 MNHEY, CDR2 SMNVEV (reference sequence). The CDR3 reads CASSFLPARGAYNEQFF. The DNA for the CDR3 is TGTGCCAGCAGTTTTCTTCCTGCTAGGGGCGCCTACAATGAGCAGTTCTTC.

V and J are TRBV29-1 and TRBJ2-1, with D maybe TRBD1 (5 bases). Germline V gene data show CDR1 as SQVTM and CDR2 as ANQGSEA. The CDR3 consists of 14 residues. Deletions cut 3 bases from V and 3 bases from J, with 12 bases between. The DNA of the CDR3 is TGCAGCGTTGAGGGGCAGGACGACTACAATGAGCAGTTCTTC. Encoded protein: CSVEGQDDYNEQFF.

The chain has TRBV7-9 and TRBJ1-1; tentatively, D is TRBD1 (5 bases). V was shortened by 7 bases and J by 1 base, with 28 bases between the two germline ends. Germline V gives CDR1 SEHNR, CDR2 FQNEAQ (reference sequence). This CDR3 spans 19 amino acids. In DNA form, the CDR3 reads TGTGCCAGCACCTTTCCGGGAAGGGGACGGGGTTTGGGGAACACTGAAGCTTTCTTT. Protein product: CASTFPGRGRGLGNTEAFF.

CDR3 region: CSAYGGLMRYQYF. DNA for the CDR3: TGCAGTGCCTACGGGGGTCTGATGAGATACCAGTACTTC. The chain is built from TRBV29-1 and TRBJ2-5, with D possibly TRBD2 on 6 matching bases. Germline V gene data show CDR1 as SQVTM and CDR2 as ANQGSEA. The CDR3 runs 13 residues.

As for this clone: Other DNA sequences within the sample encode an identical CDR3. The chain employs TRBV27 and TRBJ2-7; 8 bases line up with TRBD2. The J segment lost 3 bases and the V segment lost 5 bases, leaving 9 bases of the junction unmatched. This CDR3 contains 15 residues. The germline gives CDR1 MNHEY, CDR2 SMNVEV (reference sequence). The CDR3 loop is CASSLSAGALYEQYF. DNA of the CDR3: TGTGCCAGCAGTCTCTCAGCGGGAGCCCTCTACGAGCAGTACTTC.

This rearrangement joins TRBV11-3 to TRBJ2-7; 11 nucleotides line up with TRBD2. The CDR3 runs to 15 residues. CDR1 SGHNT and CDR2 YENEEA come from the germline V gene. J lost 7 bases, V lost 3 bases, and 8 bases had no gene match. In DNA form, the CDR3 reads TGTGCCAGCAGCTTCGGCTCTAGCGGGGGGTCGGAGCAGTACTTC. It yields the protein CASSFGSSGGSEQYF.

This clone was seen a handful of times. J is TRBJ1-2 and V is TRBV5-4; D is uncertain. The CDR3 is 12 amino acids. Trimming pared 4 bases from V and 7 bases from J, leaving 11 bases between. Germline loops: CDR1 SGHNT, CDR2 YYREEE (reference sequence). DNA of the CDR3: TGTGCCAGCAGCGACTATAAGAGTGGCTACACCTTC. Protein sequence: CASSDYKSGYTF. Full variable domain (remainder filled in from reference TRBV5-4 and TRBJ1-2): ETGVTQSPTHLIKTRGQQVTLRCSSQSGHNTVSWYQQALGQGPQFIFQYYREEENGRGNFPPRFSGLQFPNYSSELNVNALELDDSALYLCASSDYKSGYTFGSGTRLTVV.

V and J are TRBV27 and TRBJ2-5; 9 nucleotides line up with TRBD1. V dropped 4 bases and J dropped 7; count of bases not matched to a gene: 7. CDR1 and CDR2 (germline): MNHEY, SMNVEV (reference sequence). This CDR3 comprises 14 residues. Here the CDR3 reads CASSYTGGAGTQYF. The CDR3 DNA reads as TGTGCCAGCAGTTACACAGGGGGCGCGGGGACCCAGTACTTC.

The chain carries TRBV27 and TRBJ2-1; D is unclear. The CDR3 totals 11 residues. Germline CDR1 and CDR2: MNHEY and SMNVEV (reference sequence). The V end was cut by 7 bases, the J end by 7 bases, with 8 bases between. The CDR3 DNA follows: TGTGCCAGCAATGGAATGAATGAGCAGTTCTTC. Protein: CASNGMNEQFF.

The chain employs TRBV15 and TRBJ2-4; D not resolved. Germline assignment: CDR1 LNHNV and CDR2 YYDKDF (reference sequence). This CDR3 comprises 14 residues. The germline V and J ends were trimmed by 4 bases and 7 bases, with 14 bases remaining between them. The CDR3 DNA reads as TGTGCCACCAGCAAAGGCGGTGGGGATAACATTCAGTACTTC. Its protein is CATSKGGGDNIQYF. The full variable domain, its missing parts supplied by reference TRBV15 and TRBJ2-4, is DAMVIQNPRYQVTQFGKPVTLSCSQTLNHNVMYWYQQKSSQAPKLLFHYYDKDFNNEADTPDNFQSRRPNTSFCFLDIRSPGLGDTAMYLCATSKGGGDNIQYFGAGTRLSVL.

This clone came up once. V gene TRBV16 combines with J gene TRBJ2-1; perhaps TRBD2 as D (5 bases). The germline V and J ends were trimmed by 2 bases and 0 bases, with 8 bases remaining between them. This CDR3 region has 15 residues. The germline V gene encodes CDR1 KGHSY and CDR2 FQNENV. CDR3 in DNA: TGTGCCAGCAGCCAAGGACTGAGCTCCTACAATGAGCAGTTCTTC. It encodes CASSQGLSSYNEQFF.

This chain connects TRBV27 to TRBJ2-1; 13 bases are a match to TRBD2. This CDR3 region has 15 residues. The J segment lost 9 bases and the V segment lost 7 bases, leaving 9 bases of the junction unmatched. Germline V CDR1 and CDR2: MNHEY, SMNVEV (reference sequence). The CDR3 sequence: CASTWTSGSNSEQFF. The CDR3 DNA reads as TGTGCCAGCACTTGGACTAGCGGGAGCAATAGTGAGCAGTTCTTC.

This clone was picked up one time. J is TRBJ2-7 and V is TRBV18, with TRBD1 identical over 12 bases. J gave up 10 bases and V 3 bases, and 10 bases lay outside the gene matches. Germline V gene sequence: CDR1 KGHSH, CDR2 LQKENI. The CDR3 sequence is 15 residues long. CDR3 loop: CASSPGTGGDSGQYF. CDR3 DNA: TGTGCCAGCTCACCGGGGACAGGGGGCGACTCAGGTCAGTACTTC.

V and J are TRBV28 and TRBJ1-2; no clear D. Deletions cut 3 bases from V and 6 bases from J, with 23 bases between. CDR3 length equals 17 residues. Germline V gene lookup returns CDR1 MDHEN and CDR2 SYDVKM. The CDR3: CASSFTPDTAGRDGYTF. The CDR3, as DNA: TGTGCCAGCAGTTTCACACCCGATACAGCTGGGAGGGATGGCTACACCTTC.

The chain couples TRBV7-2 to TRBJ1-5, with D possibly TRBD1 on 6 matching bases. Germline V CDR1 and CDR2: SGHTA, FQGNSA. This CDR3 contains 16 residues. V shed 5 bases and J shed 6 bases, with 20 bases lying between them. Written as DNA, the CDR3 is TGTGCCAGCAGCCCCCTGCCCGGACAGTTCACTCAGCCCCAGCATTTT. Its protein is CASSPLPGQFTQPQHF.

The chain combines TRBV10-3 with TRBJ1-3, with D tentatively TRBD1 (6 bases). The CDR3 has 15 residues. Germline-derived CDR1 and CDR2 are ENHRY and SYGVKD. The ends were cut back, 6 bases at V and 2 bases at J, with 14 bases in the middle. CDR3 sequence (DNA): TGTGCCATCAGGGGGGGGGCCGATGCTGGAAACACCATATATTTT. As protein: CAIRGGADAGNTIYF.

The chain has TRBV29-1 and TRBJ2-1; D call uncertain. Deletions cut 1 base from V and 10 bases from J, with 11 bases between. This CDR3 has 12 amino acids. Germline V gene sequence: CDR1 SQVTM, CDR2 ANQGSEA. The CDR3 DNA is TGCAGCGTTGAAGCATCCACCGGGGAGCAGTTCTTC. Translating gives CSVEASTGEQFF.